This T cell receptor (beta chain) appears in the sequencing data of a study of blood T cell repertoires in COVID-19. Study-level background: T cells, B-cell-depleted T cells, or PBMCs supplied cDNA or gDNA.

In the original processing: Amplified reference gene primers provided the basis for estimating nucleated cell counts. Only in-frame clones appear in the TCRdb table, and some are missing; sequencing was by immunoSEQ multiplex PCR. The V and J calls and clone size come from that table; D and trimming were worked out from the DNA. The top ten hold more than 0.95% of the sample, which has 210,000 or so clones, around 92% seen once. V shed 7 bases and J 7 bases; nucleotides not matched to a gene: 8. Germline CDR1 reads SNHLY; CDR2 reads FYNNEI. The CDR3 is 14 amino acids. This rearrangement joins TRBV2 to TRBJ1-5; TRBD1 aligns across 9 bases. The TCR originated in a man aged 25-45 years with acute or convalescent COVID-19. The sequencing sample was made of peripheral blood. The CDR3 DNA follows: TGTGCCAGCACCATAGAACAGGGGGCGCAGCCCCAGCATTTT. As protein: CASTIEQGAQPQHF.